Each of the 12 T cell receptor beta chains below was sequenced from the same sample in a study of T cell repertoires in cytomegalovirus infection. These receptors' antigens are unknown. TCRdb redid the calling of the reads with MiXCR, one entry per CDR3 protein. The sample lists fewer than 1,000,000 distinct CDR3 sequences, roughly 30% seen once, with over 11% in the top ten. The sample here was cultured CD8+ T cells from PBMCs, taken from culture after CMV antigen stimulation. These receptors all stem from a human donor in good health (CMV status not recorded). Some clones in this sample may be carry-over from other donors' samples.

In nucleotides, the CDR3 is TGTGCCAGCAGTTTAACGGACGGGGCCTCCTACGAGCAGTACTTC. Translating gives CASSLTDGASYEQYF. The chain links TRBV12-3 or TRBV12-4 to TRBJ2-7; D assignment may be TRBD1 or TRBD2 (5 bases each). Trimming took 2 bases from V and 0 from J, leaving 11 bases between them. CDR3 length: 15 residues.

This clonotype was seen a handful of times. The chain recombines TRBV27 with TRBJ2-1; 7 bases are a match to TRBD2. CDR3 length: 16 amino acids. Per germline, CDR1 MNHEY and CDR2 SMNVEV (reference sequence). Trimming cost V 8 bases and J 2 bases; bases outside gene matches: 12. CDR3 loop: CASSTYGGGPYNEQFF. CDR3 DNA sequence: TGTGCCAGCTCCACGTATGGCGGGGGTCCCTACAATGAGCAGTTCTTC.

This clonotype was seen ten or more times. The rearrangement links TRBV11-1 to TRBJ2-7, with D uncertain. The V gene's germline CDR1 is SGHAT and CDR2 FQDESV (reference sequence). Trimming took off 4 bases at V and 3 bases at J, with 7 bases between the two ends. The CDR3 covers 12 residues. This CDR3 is CASSYGCYEQYV. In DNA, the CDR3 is TGTGCCAGCAGCTACGGGTGCTACGAGCAGTACGTC.

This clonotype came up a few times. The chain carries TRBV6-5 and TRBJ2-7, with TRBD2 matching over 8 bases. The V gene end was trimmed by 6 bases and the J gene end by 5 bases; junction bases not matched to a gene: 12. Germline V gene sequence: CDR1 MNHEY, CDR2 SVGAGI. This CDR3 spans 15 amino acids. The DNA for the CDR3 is TGTGCCAGCAGCCTCCGGGGGGGAGGTTTCGACGAGCAGTACGTC. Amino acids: CASSLRGGGFDEQYV.

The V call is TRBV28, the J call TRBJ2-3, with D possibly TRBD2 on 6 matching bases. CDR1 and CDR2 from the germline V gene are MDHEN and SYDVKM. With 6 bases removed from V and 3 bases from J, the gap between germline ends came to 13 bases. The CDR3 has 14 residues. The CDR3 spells CASRGTATTDTQYF. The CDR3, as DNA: TGTGCCAGCAGAGGGACTGCCACTACAGATACGCAGTATTTT.

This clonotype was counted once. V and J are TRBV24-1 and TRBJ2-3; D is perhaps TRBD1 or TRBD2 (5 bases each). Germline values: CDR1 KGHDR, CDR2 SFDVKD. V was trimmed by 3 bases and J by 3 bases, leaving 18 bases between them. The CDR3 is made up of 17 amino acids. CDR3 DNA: TGTGCCACCAGTGATGGACTGCTACCAGAGGGGACAGATACGCAGTATTTT. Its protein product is CATSDGLLPEGTDTQYF.

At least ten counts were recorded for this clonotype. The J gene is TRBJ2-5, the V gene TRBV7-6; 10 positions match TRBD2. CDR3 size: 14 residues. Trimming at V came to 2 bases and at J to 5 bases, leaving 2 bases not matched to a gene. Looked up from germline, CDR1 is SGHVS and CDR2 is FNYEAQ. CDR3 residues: CASSLTSGTETQYF. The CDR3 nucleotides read TGTGCCAGCAGCTTAACTAGCGGGACGGAGACCCAGTACTTC. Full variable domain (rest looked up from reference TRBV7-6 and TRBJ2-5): GAGVSQSPRYKVTKRGQDVALRCDPISGHVSLYWYRQALGQGPEFLTYFNYEAQQDKSGLPNDRFSAERPEGSISTLTIQRTEQRDSAMYRCASSLTSGTETQYFGPGTRLLVL.

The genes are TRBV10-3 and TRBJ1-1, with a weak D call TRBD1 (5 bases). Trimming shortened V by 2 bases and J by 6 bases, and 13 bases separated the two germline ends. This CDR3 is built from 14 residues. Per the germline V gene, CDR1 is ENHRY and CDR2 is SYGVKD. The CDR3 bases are TGTGCCATCAGTGAGAAGAAGGTACAGGCTGAAGCTTTCTTT. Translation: CAISEKKVQAEAFF.

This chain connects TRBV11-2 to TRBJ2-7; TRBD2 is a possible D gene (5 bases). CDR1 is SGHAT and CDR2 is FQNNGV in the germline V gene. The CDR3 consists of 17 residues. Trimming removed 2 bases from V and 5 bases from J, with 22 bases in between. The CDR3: CASSLWTWSPSLNEQYF. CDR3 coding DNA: TGTGCCAGCAGCTTATGGACTTGGTCTCCTTCCCTAAACGAGCAGTACTTC.

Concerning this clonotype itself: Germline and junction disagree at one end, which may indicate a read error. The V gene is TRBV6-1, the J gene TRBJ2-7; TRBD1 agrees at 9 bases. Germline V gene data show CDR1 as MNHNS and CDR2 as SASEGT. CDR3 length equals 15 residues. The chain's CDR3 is CVSSLVPGQGSKQYF. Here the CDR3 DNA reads TGTGTCAGCAGCCTAGTACCGGGACAGGGTTCCAAGCAGTACTTC.

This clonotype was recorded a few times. This CDR3 reads CASSMGGAAKNIQYF. The DNA of the CDR3 is TGTGCCAGTAGTATGGGGGGAGCAGCCAAAAACATTCAGTACTTC. The V and J genes are TRBV19 and TRBJ2-4; D is possibly TRBD2 (6 bases). V was shortened by 3 bases and J by 0 bases, with 9 bases between the two germline ends. CDR3 size: 15 residues. The germline V gene has CDR1 LNHDA and CDR2 SQIVND (reference sequence).

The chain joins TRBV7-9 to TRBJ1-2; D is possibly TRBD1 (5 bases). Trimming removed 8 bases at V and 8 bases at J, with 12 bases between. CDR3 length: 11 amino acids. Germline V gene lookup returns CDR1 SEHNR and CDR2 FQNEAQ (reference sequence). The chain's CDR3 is CASSTTEGYTF. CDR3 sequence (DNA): TGTGCCAGCTCAACGACAGAAGGCTACACCTTC.